The 16 T cell receptor beta chains below come from one sample, sequenced in a study of T cell changes during pregnancy in multiple sclerosis. Profiling relied on immunoSEQ multiplex PCR, and the TCRdb table lists in-frame clones only, not all of them. The sample has roughly 28,000 clones; more than 85% are singletons. The sample in question was CD4+ T cells from peripheral blood mononuclear cells, obtained in the first trimester of pregnancy. Receptors originate from a female donor in good health, enrolled as a control in a pregnancy study.

The V call is TRBV5-1, the J call TRBJ1-4; D not certain. Germline-derived CDR1 and CDR2 are SGHRS and YFSETQ. V gave up 2 bases and J gave up 2 bases, with 7 bases separating them. The length of the CDR3 is 14 residues. CDR3 protein: CASSLTGTNEKLFF. The CDR3 region has the DNA TGCGCCAGCAGCTTAACGGGTACTAATGAAAAACTGTTTTTT. Complete variable domain (other parts from reference TRBV5-1 and TRBJ1-4): KAGVTQTPRYLIKTRGQQVTLSCSPISGHRSVSWYQQTPGQGLQFLFEYFSETQRNKGNFPGRFSGRQFSNSRSEMNVSTLELGDSALYLCASSLTGTNEKLFFGSGTQLSVL.

The rearrangement links TRBV5-6 to TRBJ2-7, with 8 positions matching TRBD2. Germline V CDR1 and CDR2: SGHDT, YYEEEE. The CDR3 totals 13 residues. The J segment lost 5 bases and the V segment lost 0 bases, leaving 1 base of the junction unmatched. The CDR3: CASSLVAGHEQYF. The DNA for the CDR3 is TGTGCCAGCAGCTTGGTAGCGGGACACGAGCAGTACTTC.

J is TRBJ1-1 and V is TRBV18; 8 bases fit TRBD1. Looked up from germline, CDR1 is KGHSH and CDR2 is LQKENI. The junction had 5 bases not matched to a gene; V was cut back by 0 bases and J by 5 bases. This CDR3 has 15 amino acids. The CDR3 here is CASSPPGQANTEAFF. CDR3 DNA: TGTGCCAGCTCACCACCGGGACAGGCGAATACTGAAGCTTTCTTT. Full variable domain (remainder filled in from reference TRBV18 and TRBJ1-1): NAGVMQNPRHLVRRRGQEARLRCSPMKGHSHVYWYRQLPEEGLKFMVYLQKENIIDESGMPKERFSAEFPKEGPSILRIQQVVRGDSAAYFCASSPPGQANTEAFFGQGTRLTVV.

This chain connects TRBV11-2 to TRBJ1-2; 9 positions match TRBD1. Trimming removed 5 bases from V and 8 bases from J; junction bases left unmatched: 9. The CDR3 is 14 amino acids. Germline CDR1 is SGHAT and CDR2 is FQNNGV. This CDR3 is CASSGRGTGSGYTF. CDR3 coding DNA: TGTGCCAGCAGCGGACGGGGGACAGGGAGCGGCTACACCTTC. Looking up the rest from reference TRBV11-2 and TRBJ1-2 gives the full variable domain: EAGVAQSPRYKIIEKRQSVAFWCNPISGHATLYWYQQILGQGPKLLIQFQNNGVVDDSQLPKDRFSAERLKGVDSTLKIQPAKLEDSAVYLCASSGRGTGSGYTFGSGTRLTVV.

V is TRBV28 and J is TRBJ2-7, with 9 bases matching TRBD2. The CDR3 has 16 residues. V was pared by 2 bases and J by 5 bases, with 10 bases of the junction left unmatched. Per the germline V gene, CDR1 is MDHEN and CDR2 is SYDVKM. The chain's CDR3 is CASSLSAAGGHNEQYF. In DNA form, the CDR3 reads TGTGCCAGCAGTTTAAGCGCGGCGGGGGGGCACAACGAGCAGTACTTC.

The V and J genes are TRBV5-1 and TRBJ2-7, with 9 bases identical to TRBD2. This CDR3 is built from 14 residues. Unmatched junction bases numbered 5, after V lost 2 bases and J lost 5 bases. Germline V gene lookup returns CDR1 SGHRS and CDR2 YFSETQ. CDR3 in amino acids: CASSFSGTSHEQYF. In DNA form, the CDR3 reads TGCGCCAGCAGCTTCTCCGGGACTAGCCACGAGCAGTACTTC. Looking up the rest from reference TRBV5-1 and TRBJ2-7 gives the full variable domain: KAGVTQTPRYLIKTRGQQVTLSCSPISGHRSVSWYQQTPGQGLQFLFEYFSETQRNKGNFPGRFSGRQFSNSRSEMNVSTLELGDSALYLCASSFSGTSHEQYFGPGTRLTVT.

This chain joins TRBV5-1 and TRBJ2-3; 9 positions match TRBD1. The CDR3 has 16 residues. Germline V gives CDR1 SGHRS, CDR2 YFSETQ. The trim removed 2 bases at V and 1 base at J, leaving 5 bases unmatched. The CDR3 reads CASSLTGGIGTDTQYF. CDR3 DNA: TGCGCCAGCAGCTTAACAGGGGGCATCGGCACAGATACGCAGTATTTT.

V and J are TRBV29-1 and TRBJ1-2; 7 bases are shared with TRBD1. V lost 3 bases, J lost 4 bases, and 5 bases stayed unmatched. This CDR3 has 13 residues. The germline V gene encodes CDR1 SQVTM and CDR2 ANQGSEA. This CDR3 reads CSVETGWSYGYTF. The DNA for the CDR3 is TGCAGCGTTGAGACAGGGTGGTCCTATGGCTACACCTTC.

The rearrangement joins TRBV5-6 to TRBJ1-1; D is unclear. CDR1 SGHDT and CDR2 YYEEEE come from the germline V gene. V dropped 3 bases and J dropped 3 bases, with 9 bases sitting between them. This CDR3 has 13 residues. The CDR3 reads CASSSRRDTEAFF. CDR3 sequence (DNA): TGTGCCAGCAGCTCAAGACGGGACACTGAAGCTTTCTTT.

The CDR3 nucleotides are TGTGCCTGGAGCCTAGGCGGGGAGCTGTTTTTT. This encodes CAWSLGGELFF. The chain combines TRBV30 with TRBJ2-2; D unclear. The ends were cut back, 3 bases at V and 7 bases at J, with 6 bases in the middle. The length of the CDR3 is 11 residues. The germline V gene encodes CDR1 GTSNPN and CDR2 SVGIG (reference sequence).

The chain joins TRBV7-3 to TRBJ2-2; TRBD2 is a possible D gene (6 bases). The germline CDR1 and CDR2 sequences are SGHTA and FQGTGA. This CDR3 has 16 amino acids. V lost 5 bases to trimming and J lost 3 bases, with 16 bases between them. In DNA form, the CDR3 reads TGTGCCAGCAGCCCCTCGGGGGTCTCTGACACCGGGGAGCTGTTTTTT. This gives the protein CASSPSGVSDTGELFF. The whole variable domain, remainder taken from reference TRBV7-3 and TRBJ2-2, is GAGVSQTPSNKVTEKGKYVELRCDPISGHTALYWYRQSLGQGPEFLIYFQGTGAADDSGLPNDRFFAVRPEGSVSTLKIQRTERGDSAVYLCASSPSGVSDTGELFFGEGSRLTVL.

This chain uses TRBV6-5 with TRBJ1-5; D is unclear. V was pared by 8 bases and J by 0 bases, with 11 bases between. This CDR3 has 14 residues. Germline CDR1 and CDR2: MNHEY and SVGAGI. CDR3 sequence: CASLDTHSNQPQHF. The CDR3 DNA sequence: TGTGCCAGCCTTGACACTCATAGCAATCAGCCCCAGCATTTT.

The genes are TRBV6-1 and TRBJ1-2; D not certain. With 6 bases removed from V and 5 bases from J, the gap between germline ends came to 13 bases. Germline-derived CDR1 and CDR2 are MNHNS and SASEGT. The CDR3 sequence is 13 residues long. The DNA for the CDR3 is TGTGCCAGCAGGGGCCTCGAATATTATGGCTACACCTTC. It translates to CASRGLEYYGYTF.

J is TRBJ2-3 and V is TRBV14; D possibly corresponds to TRBD2 (5 bases). This CDR3 region has 15 residues. V was clipped by 5 bases and J by 2 bases, with 14 bases between them. The germline V gene encodes CDR1 SGHDN and CDR2 FVKESK. The CDR3 DNA follows: TGTGCCAGCAGCGACGGGGAGCGCGTCACAGATACGCAGTATTTT. This gives the protein CASSDGERVTDTQYF.

This chain joins TRBV18 and TRBJ2-3, with D unclear. Trimming shortened V by 5 bases and J by 4 bases, and 4 bases separated the two germline ends. The CDR3 is made up of 11 amino acids. Germline values: CDR1 KGHSH, CDR2 LQKENI. The CDR3 bases are TGTGCCAGCTCATCAGCAGATACGCAGTATTTT. Encoded protein: CASSSADTQYF.

The chain couples TRBV11-2 to TRBJ1-5; 9 bases are shared with TRBD1. This CDR3 has 14 amino acids. The J segment lost 6 bases and the V segment lost 1 base, leaving 1 base of the junction unmatched. Looked up from germline, CDR1 is SGHAT and CDR2 is FQNNGV. The DNA for the CDR3 is TGTGCCAGCAGCTTAGGGACAGGGGTTCAGCCCCAGCATTTT. Its protein is CASSLGTGVQPQHF.